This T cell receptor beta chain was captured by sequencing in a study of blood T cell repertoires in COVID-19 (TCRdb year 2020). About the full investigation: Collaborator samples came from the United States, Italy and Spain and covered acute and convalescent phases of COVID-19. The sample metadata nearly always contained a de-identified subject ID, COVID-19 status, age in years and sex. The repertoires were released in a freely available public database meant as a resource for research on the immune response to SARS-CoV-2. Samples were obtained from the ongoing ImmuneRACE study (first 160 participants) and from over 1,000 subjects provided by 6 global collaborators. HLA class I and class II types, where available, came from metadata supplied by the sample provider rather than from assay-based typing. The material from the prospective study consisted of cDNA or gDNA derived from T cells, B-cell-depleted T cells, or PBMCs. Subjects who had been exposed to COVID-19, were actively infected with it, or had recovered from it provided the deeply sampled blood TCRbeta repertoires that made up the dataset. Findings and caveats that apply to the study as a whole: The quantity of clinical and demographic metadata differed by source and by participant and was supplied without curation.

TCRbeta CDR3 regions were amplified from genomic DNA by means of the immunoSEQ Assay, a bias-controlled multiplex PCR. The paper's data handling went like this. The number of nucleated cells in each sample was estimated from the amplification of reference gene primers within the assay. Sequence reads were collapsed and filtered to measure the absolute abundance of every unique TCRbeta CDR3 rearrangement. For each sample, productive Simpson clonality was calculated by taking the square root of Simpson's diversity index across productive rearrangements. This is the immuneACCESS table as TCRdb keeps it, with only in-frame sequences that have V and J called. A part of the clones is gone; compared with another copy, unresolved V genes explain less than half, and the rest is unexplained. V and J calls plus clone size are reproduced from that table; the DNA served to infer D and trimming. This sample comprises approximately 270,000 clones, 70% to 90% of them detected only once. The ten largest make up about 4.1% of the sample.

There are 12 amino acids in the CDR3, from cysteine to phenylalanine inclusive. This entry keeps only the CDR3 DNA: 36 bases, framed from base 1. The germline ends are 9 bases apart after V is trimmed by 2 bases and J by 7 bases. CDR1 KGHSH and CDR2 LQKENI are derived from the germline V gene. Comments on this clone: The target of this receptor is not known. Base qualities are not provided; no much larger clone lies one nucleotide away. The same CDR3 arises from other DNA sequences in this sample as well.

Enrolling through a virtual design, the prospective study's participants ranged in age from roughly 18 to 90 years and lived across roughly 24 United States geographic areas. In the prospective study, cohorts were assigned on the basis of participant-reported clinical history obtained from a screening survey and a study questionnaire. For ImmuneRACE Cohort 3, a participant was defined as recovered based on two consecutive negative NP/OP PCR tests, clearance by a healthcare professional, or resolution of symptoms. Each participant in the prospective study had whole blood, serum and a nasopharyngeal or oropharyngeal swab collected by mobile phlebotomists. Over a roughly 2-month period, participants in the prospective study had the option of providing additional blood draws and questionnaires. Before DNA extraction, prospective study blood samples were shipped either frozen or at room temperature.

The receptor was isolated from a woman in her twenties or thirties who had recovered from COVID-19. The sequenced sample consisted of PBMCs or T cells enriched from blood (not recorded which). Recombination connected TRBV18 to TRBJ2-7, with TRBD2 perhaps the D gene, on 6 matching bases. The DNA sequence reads TGTGCCAGCTCACCAGCGGAGGGAGAGCAGTACTTC. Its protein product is CASSPAEGEQYF.